This paragraph covers one TCR beta chain sequence. No antigen is known for it. The sample comes from a study of shared clonotypes between healthy human individuals. General observations from the study: Incomplete sequencing of sorted subsets was indicated by rarefaction despite large depth.

The germline V gene has CDR1 MDHEN and CDR2 SYDVKM. The CDR3 sequence is 15 residues long. V dropped 5 bases and J dropped 0; count of bases not matched to a gene: 6. To make CD8 memory, CD45RO+ cells were put together with CCR7-negative CD45RA+ TemRA cells. Only in-frame clones appear in the TCRdb table, and some are missing; sequencing was by immunoSEQ multiplex PCR. The sample shows around 320,000 clones, around 87% of them seen only once. The sample taken for sequencing was memory CD8+ T cells sorted from blood. Subset reported: CD45RO+ cells pooled with CCR7-negative TemRA cells. The rearrangement uses TRBV28 and TRBJ2-7; the match to TRBD1 covers 8 bases. The sequence came from a man in his late teens or twenties in good health. The CDR3 region has the DNA TGTGCCAGCAGTATTCTGGACAGGGTCTCCTACGAGCAGTACTTC. Protein: CASSILDRVSYEQYF.